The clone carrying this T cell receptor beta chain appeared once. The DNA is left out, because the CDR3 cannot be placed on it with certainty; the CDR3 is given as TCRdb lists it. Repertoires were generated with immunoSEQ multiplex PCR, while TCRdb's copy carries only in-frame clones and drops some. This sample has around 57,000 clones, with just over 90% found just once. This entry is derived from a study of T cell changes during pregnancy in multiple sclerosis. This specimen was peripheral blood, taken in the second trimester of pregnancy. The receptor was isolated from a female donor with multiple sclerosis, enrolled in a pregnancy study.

CDR3 residues: CASILGTGWNMNTEAFF. The genes are TRBV5-5 and TRBJ1-1; TRBD1 is the table's D call and was not checked against the DNA. CDR1 SGHKS and CDR2 YYEKEE come from the germline V gene (reference sequence). Counting both end residues, the CDR3 totals 17 amino acids.